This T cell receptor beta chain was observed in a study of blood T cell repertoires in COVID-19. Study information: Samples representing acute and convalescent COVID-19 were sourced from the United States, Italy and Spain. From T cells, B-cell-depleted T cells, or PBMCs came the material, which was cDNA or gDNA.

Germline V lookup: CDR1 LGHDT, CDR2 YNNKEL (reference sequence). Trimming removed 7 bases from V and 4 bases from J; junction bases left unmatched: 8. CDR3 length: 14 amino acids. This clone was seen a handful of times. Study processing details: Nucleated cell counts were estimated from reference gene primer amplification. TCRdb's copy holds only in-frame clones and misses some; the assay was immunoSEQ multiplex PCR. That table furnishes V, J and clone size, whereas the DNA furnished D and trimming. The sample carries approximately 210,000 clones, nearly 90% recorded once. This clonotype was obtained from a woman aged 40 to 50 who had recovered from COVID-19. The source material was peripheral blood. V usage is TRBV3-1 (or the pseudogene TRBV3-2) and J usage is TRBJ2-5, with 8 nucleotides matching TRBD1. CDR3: CASTSTGGLETQYF. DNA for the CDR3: TGTGCCAGCACCTCTACAGGGGGATTAGAGACCCAGTACTTC.